The entry below gives a single T cell receptor (beta chain) sequence along with its context. CDR3 length equals 16 residues. Looked up from germline, CDR1 is MNHNS and CDR2 is SASEGT. V lost 3 bases, J lost 0 bases, and 7 bases stayed unmatched. Method: immunoSEQ multiplex PCR; TCRdb's copy keeps in-frame clones and lacks some. The sample comprises approximately 35,000 clones, 80% to 90% of which are singletons, and over 20% rests with the top ten. The data were obtained in a study of OX40 agonist ivuxolimab in advanced cancers. Sequencing was performed on CD4+ or CD8+ T cells sorted from blood, taken in a trial of the OX40 agonist ivuxolimab. The TCR comes from an adult with an advanced solid tumor such as melanoma, head and neck, liver or kidney cancer. The J gene is TRBJ2-7, the V gene TRBV6-1; 8 positions match TRBD2. For the CDR3, the DNA is TGTGCCAGCAGTGATAAGCGGGAGTTATTCTCCTACGAGCAGTACTTC. This codes for CASSDKRELFSYEQYF.